The 19 T cell receptor beta chains below come from one sample, sequenced in a study of Graves' ophthalmopathy and Graves' hyperthyroidism. Researchers took RNA transcripts and amplified TCR beta CDR3 regions from them. Second-round multiplex PCR came after a first-round RT-PCR that employed HTBI primers. TCRdb recomputed calls from the multiplex PCR reads with MiXCR, one row per CDR3 protein. The table records 200,000 to 250,000 distinct CDR3 sequences, 45% of them present only once. Sequencing input: peripheral blood. The receptor set was obtained from an adult man with Graves' ophthalmopathy.

V gene TRBV15 combines with J gene TRBJ2-7, with D perhaps matching TRBD1 or TRBD2 (6 bases each). V dropped 0 bases and J dropped 5 bases, with 11 bases sitting between them. This CDR3 region has 14 residues. The germline V gene has CDR1 LNHNV and CDR2 YYDKDF (reference sequence). The CDR3 coding sequence is TGTGCCACCAGCAGAGATGTGGGGGGCCACGAGCAGTACTTC. Protein product: CATSRDVGGHEQYF.

This clonotype was seen at least ten times. The chain combines TRBV15 with TRBJ2-5; D not certain. Trimming took off 5 bases at V and 1 base at J, with 11 bases between the two ends. Germline V gene sequence: CDR1 LNHNV, CDR2 YYDKDF (reference sequence). The length of the CDR3 is 14 residues. The CDR3 region has the DNA TGTGCCACCAGCTTCAGACAAAGCCAAGAGACCCAGTACTTC. This codes for CATSFRQSQETQYF.

This clonotype was seen ten or more times. V is TRBV7-6 and J is TRBJ2-2; 11 bases map to TRBD1. The germline V gene encodes CDR1 SGHVS and CDR2 FNYEAQ. This CDR3 contains 16 residues. The V segment lost 5 bases and the J segment 1 base; nucleotides outside the gene matches: 3. CDR3 in DNA: TGTGCCAGCAGCAGGGGACAGGGGGAGAACACCGGGGAGCTGTTTTTT. This codes for CASSRGQGENTGELFF. The full variable domain, in which reference TRBV7-6 and TRBJ2-2 provide the parts outside the CDR3, is GAGVSQSPRYKVTKRGQDVALRCDPISGHVSLYWYRQALGQGPEFLTYFNYEAQQDKSGLPNDRFSAERPEGSISTLTIQRTEQRDSAMYRCASSRGQGENTGELFFGEGSRLTVL.

The sample holds a few counts of this clonotype. V usage is TRBV10-2 and J usage is TRBJ1-3; D is undetermined. The CDR3 consists of 12 residues. Trimming pared 10 bases from V and 0 bases from J, leaving 7 bases between. The germline V gene has CDR1 WSHSY and CDR2 SAAADI. The CDR3 loop reads CATSNSGNTIYF. The DNA for the CDR3 is TGCGCCACTTCGAACTCTGGAAACACCATATATTTT.

This clonotype came up once. The J gene is TRBJ1-1, the V gene TRBV12-3 or TRBV12-4, with 9 positions matching TRBD1. The CDR3 is 19 residues long. V lost 4 bases, J lost 2 bases, and 17 bases stayed unmatched. The CDR3 protein is CASSSPGRHRGLSNTEAFF. The CDR3 DNA sequence: TGTGCCAGCAGTTCCCCGGGCCGTCACAGGGGGCTGTCAAACACTGAAGCTTTCTTT.

The chain joins TRBV2 to TRBJ2-3, with 10 bases that match TRBD2. CDR1 and CDR2 from the germline V gene are SNHLY and FYNNEI. With 2 bases clipped from V and 7 bases from J, the junction kept 6 bases outside the gene matches. This CDR3 spans 15 amino acids. Here the CDR3 reads CASSEILAGANTQYF. The CDR3 nucleotides are TGTGCCAGCAGTGAAATCCTAGCGGGGGCCAATACGCAGTATTTT.

The sample holds many counts of this clonotype. The chain employs TRBV15 and TRBJ2-7; D remains unclear. CDR1 and CDR2 from the germline V gene are LNHNV and YYDKDF (reference sequence). The V end lost 0 bases, the J end lost 6 bases, and 9 bases lay between the germline ends. The CDR3 is made up of 13 amino acids. As DNA, the CDR3 is TGTGCCACCAGCAGAGAGCTGACATCCGAGCAGTACTTC. Protein: CATSRELTSEQYF.

The chain couples TRBV12-5 to TRBJ1-2, with TRBD1 identical over 10 bases. This CDR3 spans 18 amino acids. Germline V gene sequence: CDR1 LGHNT, CDR2 FRNRAP. The CDR3 protein is CASSYSRTGGGYLYGYTF. CDR3 DNA: TGTGCCAGCAGTTACTCTCGGACAGGGGGTGGCTACCTCTATGGCTACACCTTC.

The rearrangement uses TRBV6-5 and TRBJ1-2; 7 bases align to TRBD1. Germline CDR1 MNHEY, CDR2 SVGAGI. CDR3 length: 15 amino acids. With V trimmed by 8 bases and J by 4 bases, 13 bases remained unmatched. The CDR3 region is CASGETGQNFYGYTF. The CDR3 DNA sequence: TGTGCCAGCGGGGAGACGGGACAGAACTTCTATGGCTACACCTTC.

This clonotype was counted once. This chain links TRBV7-9 with TRBJ2-5; D not certain. Germline V gene lookup returns CDR1 SEHNR and CDR2 FQNEAQ (reference sequence). This CDR3 is built from 13 residues. Trimming removed 4 bases at V and 2 bases at J, with 8 bases between. The CDR3 spells CASSSTFQETQYF. The DNA of the CDR3 is TGTGCCAGCAGCTCAACCTTTCAAGAGACCCAGTACTTC. Based on the CDR3 plus reference TRBV7-9 and TRBJ2-5, the full variable domain is DTGVSQNPRHKITKRGQNVTFRCDPISEHNRLYWYRQTLGQGPEFLTYFQNEAQLEKSRLLSDRFSAERPKGSFSTLEIQRTEQGDSAMYLCASSSTFQETQYFGPGTRLLVL.

This clonotype was counted a few times. V is TRBV2 and J is TRBJ1-1; tentative D call: TRBD1 (6 bases). The germline V gene encodes CDR1 SNHLY and CDR2 FYNNEI. With 3 bases removed from V and 0 bases from J, the gap between germline ends came to 11 bases. The CDR3 spans 15 residues. DNA of the CDR3: TGTGCCAGCAGTGATTCGGGGGCTCTGAACACTGAAGCTTTCTTT. Its protein is CASSDSGALNTEAFF.

This clonotype was observed a few times. V gene TRBV2 combines with J gene TRBJ2-2, with 9 bases lining up with TRBD2. The CDR3 is 12 amino acids. Germline values: CDR1 SNHLY, CDR2 FYNNEI. DNA for the CDR3: TGTGCTAGCGGGAGAATCGGCGGGGAGCTGTTTTTT. Amino acids: CASGRIGGELFF.

In regard to this clonotype: Sequence at one end of the junction differs from germline and may be a read error. The chain is built from TRBV2 and TRBJ2-2, with TRBD2 identical over 9 bases. Germline CDR1 and CDR2: SNHLY and FYNNEI. The CDR3 is 16 residues long. The CDR3 region has the DNA TGTGCCAGCAGAGAAGTAGCGGGGGTACGCACCGGGGAGCTGTTTTTT. Translating gives CASREVAGVRTGELFF. Looking up the rest from reference TRBV2 and TRBJ2-2 gives the full variable domain: EPEVTQTPSHQVTQMGQEVILRCVPISNHLYFYWYRQILGQKVEFLVSFYNNEISEKSEIFDDQFSVERPDGSNFTLKIRSTKLEDSAMYFCASREVAGVRTGELFFGEGSRLTVL.

This clonotype showed up just a few times. V is TRBV7-8 and J is TRBJ1-5, with D possibly being TRBD1 (6 bases). This CDR3 is built from 14 residues. The V gene lost 5 bases and the J gene lost 5 bases, with 13 bases spanning the gap. Germline CDR1 reads SGHVS; CDR2 reads FQNEAQ. CDR3 region: CASSPTGGHQPQHF. As DNA, the CDR3 is TGTGCCAGCAGCCCCACCGGGGGCCATCAGCCCCAGCATTTT.

CDR3 sequence (DNA): TGCGCCAGCAGCTTGGGGGACGGGGAAGCTTTCTTT. It specifies CASSLGDGEAFF. The chain is built from TRBV5-1 and TRBJ1-1, with a possible D match to TRBD1 (5 bases). V lost 0 bases, J lost 8 bases, and 8 bases lay in between. CDR1 is SGHRS and CDR2 is YFSETQ in the germline V gene. This CDR3 comprises 12 residues.

The chain combines TRBV28 with TRBJ2-5; 9 bases agree with TRBD1. The CDR3 spans 16 residues. Germline V gene lookup returns CDR1 MDHEN and CDR2 SYDVKM. The ends lost 5 bases at V and 3 bases at J; junction bases unmatched: 10. In DNA, the CDR3 is TGTGCCAGCAGTCCACAGGGGGCGACGCGGAAAGAGACCCAGTACTTC. This codes for CASSPQGATRKETQYF.

This chain joins TRBV19 and TRBJ1-2, with a weak D call TRBD1 (5 bases). CDR3 length: 15 residues. V gave up 5 bases and J gave up 4 bases, with 17 bases separating them. CDR1 and CDR2 (germline): LNHDA, SQIVND (reference sequence). The CDR3 protein is CASSEKGGGTYGYTF. The DNA of the CDR3 is TGTGCCAGTAGTGAAAAGGGAGGCGGGACCTATGGCTACACCTTC.

The CDR3 protein is CASSLGQDNYGYTF. DNA for the CDR3: TGTGCCAGCAGCTTGGGACAGGATAACTATGGCTACACCTTC. This rearrangement joins TRBV5-4 to TRBJ1-2, with D possibly TRBD1 on 6 matching bases. Germline-derived CDR1 and CDR2 are SGHNT and YYREEE (reference sequence). The length of the CDR3 is 14 residues. The germline V and J ends were trimmed by 0 bases and 1 base, with 7 bases remaining between them.

The chain joins TRBV7-2 to TRBJ2-5; 8 bases are a match to TRBD2. Germline-derived CDR1 and CDR2 are SGHTA and FQGNSA. The trim removed 3 bases at V and 5 bases at J, leaving 5 bases unmatched. The CDR3 extends over 14 amino acids. The CDR3 spells CASSFGGTRETQYF. For the CDR3, the DNA is TGTGCCAGCAGCTTCGGAGGGACTAGGGAGACCCAGTACTTC. Drawing the rest from reference TRBV7-2 and TRBJ2-5, the complete variable domain is GAGVSQSPSNKVTEKGKDVELRCDPISGHTALYWYRQSLGQGLEFLIYFQGNSAPDKSGLPSDRFSAERTGGSVSTLTIQRTQQEDSAVYLCASSFGGTRETQYFGPGTRLLVL.